The present entry profiles one T cell receptor beta chain with its context. Antigen: not known. The data derive from a study of cytomegalovirus exposure and HLA in healthy donors. Study in general: In a later analysis, it was reported that the 110 or so validation repertoires had been produced on the same platform as the 670 or so repertoires belonging to the first cohort. Study observations and caveats: A list of 150 or so TCR beta chains associated with cytomegalovirus was given. Many donors carried some public TCRs, although rarity characterized most TCR sequences.

Donors were drawn from the approximately 110-subject validation cohort, separate from the roughly 700-subject first cohort. Germline V gives CDR1 SGHKS, CDR2 YYEKEE (reference sequence). V gave up 0 bases and J gave up 2 bases, with 15 bases separating them. The CDR3 sequence is 16 residues long. Clones were read by immunoSEQ multiplex PCR, and TCRdb kept only the in-frame ones, dropping some. The sample contains tens of thousands of clones, about 90% of which appear only once. The source is a young woman in good health and CMV-seropositive. The chain recombines TRBV5-5 with TRBJ2-7; TRBD1 is a possible D gene (6 bases). Sequencing was done on a sample of PBMCs. Written as DNA, the CDR3 is TGTGCCAGCAGCTTGGTAGGACAGCAAAAGCCCTACGAGCAGTACTTC. Residues: CASSLVGQQKPYEQYF. Full variable domain (missing parts from reference TRBV5-5 and TRBJ2-7): DAGVTQSPTHLIKTRGQQVTLRCSPISGHKSVSWYQQVLGQGPQFIFQYYEKEERGRGNFPDRFSARQFPNYSSELNVNALLLGDSALYLCASSLVGQQKPYEQYFGPGTRLTVT.